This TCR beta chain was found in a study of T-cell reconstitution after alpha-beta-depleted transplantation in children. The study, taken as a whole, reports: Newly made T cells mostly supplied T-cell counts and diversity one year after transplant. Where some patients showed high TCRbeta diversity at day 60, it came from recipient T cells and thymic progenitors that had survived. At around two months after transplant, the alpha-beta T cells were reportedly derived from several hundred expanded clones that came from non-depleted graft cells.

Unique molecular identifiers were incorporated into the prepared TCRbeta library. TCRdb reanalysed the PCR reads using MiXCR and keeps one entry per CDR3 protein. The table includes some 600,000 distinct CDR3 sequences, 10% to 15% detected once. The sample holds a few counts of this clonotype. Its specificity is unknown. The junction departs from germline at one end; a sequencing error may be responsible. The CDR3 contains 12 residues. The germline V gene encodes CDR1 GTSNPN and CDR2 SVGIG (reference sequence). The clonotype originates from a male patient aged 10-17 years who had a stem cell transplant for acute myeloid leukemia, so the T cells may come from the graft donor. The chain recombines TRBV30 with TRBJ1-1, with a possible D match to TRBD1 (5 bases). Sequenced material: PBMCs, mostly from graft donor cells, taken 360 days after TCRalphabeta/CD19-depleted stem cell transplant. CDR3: CAWSRGPGTAFF. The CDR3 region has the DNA TGTGCCTGGAGTCGAGGGCCCGGGACGGCTTTTTTT.